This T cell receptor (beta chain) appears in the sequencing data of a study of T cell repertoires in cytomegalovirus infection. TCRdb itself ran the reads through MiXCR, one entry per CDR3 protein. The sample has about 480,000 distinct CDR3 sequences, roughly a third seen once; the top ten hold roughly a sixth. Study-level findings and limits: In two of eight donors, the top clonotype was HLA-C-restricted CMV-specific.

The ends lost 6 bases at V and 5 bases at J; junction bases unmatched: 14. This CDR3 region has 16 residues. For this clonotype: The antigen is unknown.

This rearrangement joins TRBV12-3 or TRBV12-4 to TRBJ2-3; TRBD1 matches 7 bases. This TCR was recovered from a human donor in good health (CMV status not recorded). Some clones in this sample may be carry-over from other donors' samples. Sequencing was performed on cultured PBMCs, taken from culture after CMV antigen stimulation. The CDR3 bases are TGTGCCAGCAGAGCCAGGGACAGCCTTAGCCGAGATACGCAGTATTTT. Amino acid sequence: CASRARDSLSRDTQYF.